This T cell receptor beta chain was sequenced in a study of blood T cell repertoires in COVID-19. On the study more broadly: From the United States, Italy and Spain came samples of acute and convalescent COVID-19. In each case, the material was cDNA or gDNA derived from T cells, B-cell-depleted T cells, or PBMCs.

The germline V gene encodes CDR1 MNHEY and CDR2 SMNVEV (reference sequence). V dropped 5 bases and J dropped 2 bases, with 15 bases sitting between them. There are 15 residues in the CDR3. Sequencing used immunoSEQ multiplex PCR; TCRdb keeps in-frame clones, though not all of them. The sample comprises about 46,000 clones, roughly 88% of which are singletons, and around 8.6% rests with the top ten. Source material: peripheral blood. The V gene is TRBV27, the J gene TRBJ2-5, with D possibly TRBD2 on 5 matching bases. This receptor was taken from a man over 45 with acute or convalescent COVID-19. The chain's CDR3 is CASSPLGRGQETQYF. As DNA, the CDR3 is TGTGCCAGCAGTCCACTCGGACGGGGACAAGAGACCCAGTACTTC.